This entry describes one TCR beta chain. Its target is unknown. The sample is drawn from a study of T cell responses to AZD1222 COVID-19 vaccine. Whole-study context: Second-dose groups at about 4 or about 12 weeks were pooled. Study results and limitations: The donor group comprised mostly white British people and more females; the analysis possibly underestimated clonal diversity.

Looked up from germline, CDR1 is MDHEN and CDR2 is SYDVKM. J was trimmed by 1 base and V by 10 bases; bases with no gene match: 16. The CDR3 is 17 residues long. Here immunoSEQ multiplex PCR was the method, and the copy in TCRdb shows in-frame clones only, minus some. The sample holds 100,000 to 150,000 clones, approximately 90% seen once. The chain couples TRBV28 to TRBJ2-1; 7 bases fit TRBD2. The sequences come from peripheral blood, collected on day 0 of AZD1222 vaccination. The clonotype originates from an adult in good health. The CDR3 loop is CATVPREGRGSYNEQFF. The CDR3 coding sequence is TGTGCCACGGTACCGAGGGAGGGACGTGGGTCCTACAATGAGCAGTTCTTC. Full variable domain (missing parts from reference TRBV28 and TRBJ2-1): DVKVTQSSRYLVKRTGEKVFLECVQDMDHENMFWYRQDPGLGLRLIYFSYDVKMKEKGDIPEGYSVSREKKERFSLILESASTNQTSMYLCATVPREGRGSYNEQFFGPGTRLTVL.